This TCR beta chain was documented in a study of T cell responses to AZD1222 COVID-19 vaccine. Study observations and caveats: There were repertoire samples only from the period after the peak T cell response.

Sequencing used immunoSEQ multiplex PCR; TCRdb keeps in-frame clones, though not all of them. The data show about 150,000 clones, 82% seen once. Germline V gene sequence: CDR1 SEHNR, CDR2 FQNEAQ (reference sequence). The CDR3 consists of 16 residues. V lost 1 base to trimming and J lost 2 bases; unmatched junction nucleotides: 7. Notes on this clone: Its antigen is still unknown.

This clonotype was sampled from an adult in good health. The material sequenced was peripheral blood, taken on day 0 of MenACWY control vaccination. The chain has TRBV7-9 and TRBJ2-5; 7 nucleotides line up with TRBD2. CDR3 region: CASSLGAAGSQETQYF. In DNA, the CDR3 is TGTGCCAGCAGCTTAGGCGCAGCGGGGTCACAAGAGACCCAGTACTTC.